The 16 T cell receptor beta chains listed next were all sequenced from one sample in a study of T cell repertoires in cytomegalovirus infection. TCRdb reprocessed the reads via MiXCR and lists one record per CDR3 protein. The sample holds a few hundred thousand distinct CDR3 sequences, about a quarter seen once. The sequencing input was PBMCs. These receptors were obtained from a human donor in good health (CMV status not recorded). Some clones in this sample may be carry-over from other donors' samples.

This clonotype was detected many times. This chain links TRBV19 with TRBJ1-5; no clear D gene. CDR1 LNHDA and CDR2 SQIVND come from the germline V gene (reference sequence). The V end was cut by 6 bases, the J end by 0 bases, with 12 bases between. This CDR3 is 15 amino acids long. The CDR3 DNA sequence: TGTGCCAGTAGGCTTCACCAAGATAGCAATCAGCCCCAGCATTTT. Amino acid sequence: CASRLHQDSNQPQHF.

This clonotype occurred a few times. In DNA, the CDR3 is TGTGCCAGCAGCGCCTGGGGTTCTGGGGACGAGCAGTACTTC. It codes for CASSAWGSGDEQYF. The chain links TRBV7-9 to TRBJ2-7; D is unresolved. Trimming took 5 bases from V and 5 from J, leaving 16 bases between them. Germline V lookup: CDR1 SEHNR, CDR2 FQNEAQ (reference sequence). The CDR3 has 14 residues. Full variable domain (remainder filled in from reference TRBV7-9 and TRBJ2-7): DTGVSQNPRHKITKRGQNVTFRCDPISEHNRLYWYRQTLGQGPEFLTYFQNEAQLEKSRLLSDRFSAERPKGSFSTLEIQRTEQGDSAMYLCASSAWGSGDEQYFGPGTRLTVT.

The chain uses TRBV23-1 and TRBJ2-7, with D maybe TRBD2 (5 bases). TRBV23-1 is treated as an ORF (open reading frame) with a function not yet certain. Trimming cost V 4 bases and J 7 bases, with 20 bases left between them. The CDR3 runs 15 residues. CDR3 DNA: TGCGCCAGCAGTCTTACGACATCGGGGAACCGGGAGCAGTACGTC. As protein: CASSLTTSGNREQYV.

The chain joins TRBV24-1 to TRBJ2-1; D may be TRBD2 (7 bases). Germline V gene lookup returns CDR1 KGHDR and CDR2 SFDVKD. The length of the CDR3 is 13 residues. V lost 8 bases, J lost 6 bases, and 13 bases lay in between. The CDR3 bases are TGTGCCACCACGGGGGGCGTTTCCAATGAGCAGTTCTTC. As protein: CATTGGVSNEQFF.

The rearrangement links TRBV5-1 to TRBJ2-1; 11 bases map to TRBD2. Germline V gives CDR1 SGHRS, CDR2 YFSETQ. J lost 15 bases, V lost 0 bases, and 8 bases had no gene match. This CDR3 spans 14 amino acids. Written as DNA, the CDR3 is TGCGCCAGCAGCTTGGAGGTAGCGGGAGGGCAACCGTTCTTC. Translated: CASSLEVAGGQPFF.

The chain couples TRBV6-2 or TRBV6-3 to TRBJ2-7, with a tentative D call TRBD1 (6 bases). The V end lost 7 bases, the J end lost 1 base, and 20 bases lay between the germline ends. Germline loops: CDR1 MNHEY, CDR2 SVGEGT. The CDR3 totals 16 residues. CDR3 region: CASTSPAAGTSYEQYF. Here the CDR3 DNA reads TGTGCCAGCACTTCACCTGCGGCAGGGACATCCTACGAGCAGTACTTC.

CDR3: CASSPTGFNYGYTF. Here the CDR3 DNA reads TGTGCCAGCAGCCCTACAGGGTTTAACTATGGCTACACCTTC. The rearrangement uses TRBV11-3 and TRBJ1-2, with a weak D call TRBD1 (6 bases). Germline lookup yields CDR1 SGHNT and CDR2 YENEEA. Trimming took 5 bases from V and 1 from J, leaving 11 bases between them. The CDR3 sequence is 14 residues long.

Ten or more counts support this clonotype. The chain uses TRBV7-2 and TRBJ1-1, with 10 bases that match TRBD1. The V and J ends lost 2 bases and 4 bases, in that order; junction bases with no gene match: 13. The CDR3 loop spans 18 amino acids. Germline CDR1 SGHTA, CDR2 FQGNSA. CDR3 bases: TGTGCCAGCAGCTTATTAGCCTTAAGACAGGGGGCGAGCACTGAAGCTTTCTTT. Translated, it gives CASSLLALRQGASTEAFF. Based on the CDR3 plus reference TRBV7-2 and TRBJ1-1, the full variable domain is GAGVSQSPSNKVTEKGKDVELRCDPISGHTALYWYRQSLGQGLEFLIYFQGNSAPDKSGLPSDRFSAERTGGSVSTLTIQRTQQEDSAVYLCASSLLALRQGASTEAFFGQGTRLTVV.

This clonotype has a count of ten or more. The chain carries TRBV2 and TRBJ2-3, with unresolved D. Germline lookup yields CDR1 SNHLY and CDR2 FYNNEI. V was trimmed by 7 bases and J by 1 base, leaving 12 bases between them. The CDR3 has 14 residues. CDR3 amino acids: CASIKRAGTDTQYF. The DNA of the CDR3 is TGTGCCAGCATAAAACGGGCAGGCACAGATACGCAGTATTTT.

This clonotype has ten or more counts. V is TRBV20-1 and J is TRBJ2-2, with 12 nucleotides matching TRBD2. CDR1 is DFQATT and CDR2 is SNEGSKA in the germline V gene (reference sequence). With V trimmed by 3 bases and J by 3 bases, 8 bases remained unmatched. This CDR3 spans 17 amino acids. The DNA of the CDR3 is TGCAGTGCTAGCACACTAGCGGGAGGCAGCCACACCGGGGAGCTGTTTTTT. It yields the protein CSASTLAGGSHTGELFF.

This chain uses TRBV7-6 with TRBJ2-5, with D unclear. Germline V gives CDR1 SGHVS, CDR2 FNYEAQ. V shed 2 bases and J shed 2 bases, with 12 bases lying between them. There are 15 residues in the CDR3. CDR3 sequence reads: CASSLFLGGQETQYF. The CDR3 DNA reads as TGTGCCAGCAGCTTATTTTTGGGCGGTCAAGAGACCCAGTACTTC. Variable domain in full (rest from reference TRBV7-6 and TRBJ2-5): GAGVSQSPRYKVTKRGQDVALRCDPISGHVSLYWYRQALGQGPEFLTYFNYEAQQDKSGLPNDRFSAERPEGSISTLTIQRTEQRDSAMYRCASSLFLGGQETQYFGPGTRLLVL.

This clonotype was observed a few times. J is TRBJ2-3 and V is TRBV7-2; possibly TRBD2 for D (5 bases). This CDR3 is 15 amino acids long. The germline gives CDR1 SGHTA, CDR2 FQGNSA. The V end was cut by 1 base, the J end by 1 base, with 9 bases between. CDR3 sequence: CASSLEVSGTDTQYF. Written as DNA, the CDR3 is TGTGCCAGCAGCTTAGAGGTTAGCGGCACAGATACGCAGTATTTT.

V and J are TRBV7-3 and TRBJ2-1; 11 bases line up with TRBD1. The trim removed 5 bases at V and 7 bases at J, leaving 10 bases unmatched. The germline CDR1 and CDR2 sequences are SGHTA and FQGTGA. This CDR3 has 16 residues. CDR3 loop: CASSPRGQGAQNEQFF. CDR3 DNA sequence: TGTGCCAGCAGCCCCCGCGGACAGGGGGCGCAGAATGAGCAGTTCTTC.

This clonotype was seen a few times. This chain joins TRBV4-3 and TRBJ1-6; 8 positions agree with TRBD1. The V segment lost 0 bases and the J segment 7 bases; nucleotides outside the gene matches: 5. Germline CDR1 and CDR2: LGHNA and YSLEER. CDR3 length: 16 amino acids. Here the CDR3 reads CASSQDPGGMNSPLHF. The DNA for the CDR3 is TGCGCCAGCAGCCAAGATCCAGGGGGCATGAATTCACCCCTCCACTTT.

The gene calls are TRBV4-3 and TRBJ1-2, with D uncertain. The V end was cut by 4 bases, the J end by 4 bases, with 19 bases between. The length of the CDR3 is 16 residues. CDR1 is LGHNA and CDR2 is YSLEER in the germline V gene. The CDR3 is CASSPQTRGATYGYTF. CDR3 DNA: TGCGCCAGCAGCCCCCAAACACGGGGAGCGACCTATGGCTACACCTTC.

This chain uses TRBV24-1 with TRBJ2-1, with 11 positions matching TRBD2. The CDR3 is made up of 16 amino acids. The V and J ends lost 3 bases and 5 bases, in that order; junction bases with no gene match: 5. Germline V lookup: CDR1 KGHDR, CDR2 SFDVKD. The CDR3 coding sequence is TGTGCCACCAGTGATAAAACTAGCGGGAGAGACAATGAGCAGTTCTTC. Encoded protein: CATSDKTSGRDNEQFF.